This T cell receptor beta chain was captured in a study of early T cells in non-severe SARS-CoV-2 infection. As for the study in general: Sequencing used unsorted whole-blood bulk RNA, so chains lack pairing.

Germline assignment: CDR1 SGDLS and CDR2 YYNGEE. The CDR3 contains 13 residues. V was cut by 5 bases and J by 1 base, with 9 bases left in between. This clonotype was observed at least ten times. The protocol attached unique molecular identifiers to individual cDNA molecules. From the 5' RACE reads, TCRdb called clonotypes with MiXCR, one entry per CDR3 protein. The sample has 45,000 to 55,000 distinct CDR3 sequences; 7% to 8% are singletons. This chain uses TRBV9 with TRBJ1-1; D is possibly TRBD1 (5 bases). The receptor comes from an adult who was a healthcare worker with PCR-confirmed SARS-CoV-2 infection or an uninfected control (not recorded which). Sequencing input: whole blood. The CDR3 coding sequence is TGTGCCAGCAGGCGCGGACAGAACACTGAAGCTTTCTTT. Amino acid sequence: CASRRGQNTEAFF.